This T cell receptor (beta chain) was identified during a study of cytomegalovirus exposure and HLA in healthy donors. Findings and caveats of the study: In a later analysis, CMV-associated beta chains were mostly HLA-associated, it appeared. The likely origin of a cluster of highly shared sequence variants was a sequencing artifact.

Remarks on this clone: The antigen is unknown.

V lost 5 bases and J lost 7; bases outside the gene matches: 5. Germline lookup yields CDR1 SEHNR and CDR2 FQNEAQ (reference sequence). The CDR3 consists of 14 residues. PCR was performed using 60 Vbeta and 13 Jbeta primers. The table came from immunoSEQ multiplex PCR; TCRdb's copy has only in-frame clones and leaves some out. In the table there are 110,000 or so clones, over 8.5% of which are singletons. The V call is TRBV7-9, the J call TRBJ1-6, with TRBD1 matching over 7 bases. The clonotype was recovered from a middle-aged woman in good health and CMV-seropositive. Sequencing input: PBMCs. In DNA form, the CDR3 reads TGTGCCAGCAGCCCACCAGGGGGAAATTCACCCCTCCACTTT. This encodes CASSPPGGNSPLHF.